This TCR beta chain was sequenced in a study of OX40 agonist ivuxolimab in advanced cancers. Whole-study context: Patients received intravenous ivuxolimab every 2 weeks at 0.01 to 10 mg/kg.

In the case of this clone: Its cognate antigen is unknown.

Germline CDR1 SGHRS, CDR2 YFSETQ. This CDR3 is built from 14 residues. Trimming removed 0 bases at V and 0 bases at J, with 6 bases between. The study, taken as a whole, reports: Expanded clones tended on average to be more numerous among CD8+ T cells than CD4+. There was clonal expansion of CD4+ and CD8+ blood T cells by week 6 at 0.1 to 3.0 mg/kg. The antigens recognized by the expanded peripheral T cells, that is their antigen specificity, were not determined.

Data came from immunoSEQ multiplex PCR; TCRdb stores just in-frame clones and leaves some out. The sample has around 95,000 clones; roughly 91% are singletons. The sample here was CD4+ or CD8+ T cells sorted from blood, taken in a trial of the OX40 agonist ivuxolimab. The TCR originated in an adult with an advanced solid tumor such as melanoma, head and neck, liver or kidney cancer. The gene calls are TRBV5-1 and TRBJ2-5; D gene uncertain. DNA for the CDR3: TGCGCCAGCAGCTTGGGAATATACCAAGAGACCCAGTACTTC. Its translation is CASSLGIYQETQYF.